The entry below gives a single T cell receptor beta chain sequence along with its context. This sample was taken from a study of T cell changes during pregnancy in multiple sclerosis. The table came from immunoSEQ multiplex PCR; TCRdb's copy has only in-frame clones and leaves some out. The sample carries 25,000 to 35,000 clones, about nine tenths recorded once. The TCR originated in a female donor in good health, enrolled as a control in a pregnancy study. The material was CD4+ T cells from peripheral blood mononuclear cells, obtained in the second trimester of pregnancy.

This CDR3 reads CAISESRGGLAGVNTQYF. The CDR3 region has the DNA TGTGCCATCAGTGAGTCGAGGGGAGGACTAGCGGGAGTCAATACGCAGTATTTT. The chain uses TRBV10-3 and TRBJ2-3; 13 bases match TRBD2. Germline CDR1 and CDR2: ENHRY and SYGVKD. The CDR3 loop spans 18 amino acids. After removal of 0 bases from V and 7 bases from J, the junction contained 10 bases not matched to a gene.